This entry lists 2 T cell receptor beta chains sequenced from one sample in a study of T cells in women clearing cervical HPV infection (dated by TCRdb to the late 2010s). The method was the immunoSEQ multiplex PCR assay. Entries here come from immuneACCESS through TCRdb and include only in-frame sequences with V and J called. Some clones fail to appear in such tables; in the studies checked, an unresolved V gene covers under half of the shortfall, and the cause of the remainder is unknown. Per the sample table, the count is fewer than 35,000 clones. The ten largest make up around 3.1% of the sample. The sample taken for sequencing was blood buffy coat. These receptor sequences come from a woman between 18 and 69 years old with a cervical HPV16 infection that either progressed to CIN3+ or cleared (not recorded which).

Notes on this clone: The read ends 3 residues shy of where the CDR3 ends; the end is completed using the germline J gene. V usage is TRBV14 and J usage is TRBJ2-7; no definite D call. CDR1 is SGHDN, CDR2 FVKESK, per germline. V shed 0 bases and J shed 6 bases, with 15 bases lying between them. There are 15 residues in the CDR3. The part of the CDR3 DNA that was read is TGTGCCAGCAGCCAAGAACGGGTTGTTAGCCGCGAG. Translation: CASSQERVVSRE. Given in full, the CDR3 is CASSQERVVSREQYF.

Of note for this clone: Read coverage stops 3 residues before the CDR3 terminus; the germline J gene supplies the remainder. The rearrangement links TRBV10-3 to TRBJ2-5; TRBD2 might be the D (6 bases). V lost 0 bases and J 2 bases, leaving 10 bases between the germline ends. CDR1 ENHRY and CDR2 SYGVKD come from the germline V gene. The CDR3 has 15 residues. CDR3 bases read: TGTGCCATCAGTGAGTCGGCGGGGCCGCAAGAGACC. Its translation is CAISESAGPQET. The complete CDR3 reads CAISESAGPQETQYF.